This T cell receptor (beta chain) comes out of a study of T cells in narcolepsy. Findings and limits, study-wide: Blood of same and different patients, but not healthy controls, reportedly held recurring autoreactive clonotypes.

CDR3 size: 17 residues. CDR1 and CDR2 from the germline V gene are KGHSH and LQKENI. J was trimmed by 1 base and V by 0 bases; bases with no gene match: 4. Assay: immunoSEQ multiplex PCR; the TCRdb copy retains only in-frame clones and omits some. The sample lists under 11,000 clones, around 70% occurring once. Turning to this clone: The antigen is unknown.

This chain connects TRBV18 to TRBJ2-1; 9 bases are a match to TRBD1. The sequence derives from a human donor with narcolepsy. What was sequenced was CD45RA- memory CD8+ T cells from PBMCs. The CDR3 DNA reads TGTGCCAGCTCACCACCGGGGACAGGGACTTCCTACAATGAGCAGTTCTTC. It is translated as CASSPPGTGTSYNEQFF.